Listed here are 28 T cell receptor beta chains from one sample, sequenced in a study of cytomegalovirus exposure and HLA in healthy donors. Sequencing used immunoSEQ multiplex PCR; TCRdb keeps in-frame clones, though not all of them. The sample comprises hundreds of thousands of clones, 87% of which are singletons, and around 13% rests with the top ten. What was sequenced was PBMCs. These receptors came from a man aged 18 to 29 in good health and CMV-seropositive.

This chain links TRBV6-5 with TRBJ2-1; 11 nucleotides align to TRBD2. This CDR3 comprises 15 residues. Losses at the gene ends were 5 bases for V and 2 bases for J; bases not matched to a gene: 2. The germline V gene has CDR1 MNHEY and CDR2 SVGAGI. CDR3 region: CASSLLAGAYNEQFF. CDR3 coding DNA: TGTGCCAGCAGTCTACTAGCGGGAGCCTACAATGAGCAGTTCTTC.

The gene calls are TRBV28 and TRBJ1-2; 8 nucleotides match TRBD1. The germline gives CDR1 MDHEN, CDR2 SYDVKM. The CDR3 loop spans 14 amino acids. The trim removed 7 bases at V and 4 bases at J, leaving 8 bases unmatched. In DNA, the CDR3 is TGTGCCAGCAACCAGGGGGCGCAGGCCTATGGCTACACCTTC. Amino acid sequence: CASNQGAQAYGYTF.

The chain links TRBV11-3 to TRBJ1-1; D unresolved. The CDR3 runs to 13 residues. Germline V gene data show CDR1 as SGHNT and CDR2 as YENEEA. The V end was cut by 0 bases, the J end by 4 bases, with 6 bases between. The CDR3 DNA follows: TGTGCCAGCAGCTTAGATTCTGGCACTGAAGCTTTCTTT. Its protein product is CASSLDSGTEAFF.

V and J are TRBV19 and TRBJ1-2; 8 positions match TRBD1. With V trimmed by 8 bases and J by 8 bases, 10 bases remained unmatched. CDR1 and CDR2 from the germline V gene are LNHDA and SQIVND (reference sequence). This CDR3 is built from 13 residues. For the CDR3, the DNA is TGTGCCAGTCTGGGTGGGGACAGGAGAGGCTACACCTTC. Protein product: CASLGGDRRGYTF.

The chain joins TRBV21-1 to TRBJ2-1; whether TRBD2, the table's D call, matches the DNA was not checked. TRBV21-1 is flagged as a pseudogene. The CDR3 is 15 amino acids. DNA of the CDR3: TGTGCCAGCAGCAAGAGCGGGAGGCCCTACAATGAGCAGTTCTTC. Residues: CASSKSGRPYNEQFF.

The chain links TRBV5-1 to TRBJ2-6; 9 nucleotides align to TRBD1. CDR1 is SGHRS, CDR2 YFSETQ, per germline. CDR3 size: 18 residues. The V and J ends lost 4 bases and 1 base, in that order; junction bases with no gene match: 9. In DNA, the CDR3 is TGCGCCAGCAGCAACTCGCTACAGGGGGCTTCTGGGGCCAACGTCCTGACTTTC. It translates to CASSNSLQGASGANVLTF.

This clone was counted a single time. V is TRBV5-1 and J is TRBJ2-5, with D uncertain. The CDR3 consists of 12 residues. The V and J ends lost 5 bases and 1 base respectively, with 6 bases between them. CDR1 and CDR2 (germline): SGHRS, YFSETQ. CDR3 DNA sequence: TGCGCCAGCAGAAGTAGCCAAGAGACCCAGTACTTC. Protein: CASRSSQETQYF.

The rearrangement links TRBV7-6 to TRBJ1-2; no definite D call. V was trimmed by 5 bases and J by 3 bases, leaving 10 bases between them. The CDR3 extends over 13 amino acids. CDR1 is SGHVS, CDR2 FNYEAQ, per germline. The CDR3 DNA reads as TGTGCCAGCAGCCCTCGGGGAGACTATGGCTACACCTTC. Its protein is CASSPRGDYGYTF.

Comments on this clone: Mismatch with germline at one junction end may stem from a read error. V is TRBV29-1 and J is TRBJ2-3; TRBD2 aligns across 12 bases. Germline V gene data show CDR1 as SQVTM and CDR2 as ANQGSEA. The CDR3 spans 15 residues. CDR3 protein: CSVGSLAGGPDPQYF. The CDR3 DNA reads TGCAGCGTAGGATCACTAGCGGGAGGCCCAGATCCGCAGTATTTT.

V usage is TRBV7-8 and J usage is TRBJ2-7, with a possible D match to TRBD1 (5 bases). The V end was cut by 0 bases, the J end by 4 bases, with 10 bases between. The germline CDR1 and CDR2 sequences are SGHVS and FQNEAQ. The CDR3 extends over 14 amino acids. The CDR3, as DNA: TGTGCCAGCAGCTTAGCAGGGGTGAAATACGAGCAGTACTTC. Its protein product is CASSLAGVKYEQYF.

CDR3 DNA sequence: TGTGCCAGCAGCAACCAGGGGTCAGATACGCAGTATTTT. Translated, it gives CASSNQGSDTQYF. J is TRBJ2-3 and V is TRBV11-3, with D maybe TRBD1 (6 bases). V dropped 5 bases and J dropped 4 bases, with 10 bases sitting between them. This CDR3 is 13 amino acids long. CDR1 and CDR2 (germline): SGHNT, YENEEA.

The genes are TRBV2 and TRBJ2-3, with 7 positions matching TRBD2. Germline V lookup: CDR1 SNHLY, CDR2 FYNNEI. This CDR3 has 12 residues. V shed 4 bases, J shed 8 bases, and the junction held 3 bases outside the gene matches. The CDR3 is CASSVLAVTQYF. In DNA, the CDR3 is TGTGCCAGCAGTGTCCTAGCGGTTACGCAGTATTTT.

V usage is TRBV29-1 and J usage is TRBJ2-1, with 14 positions matching TRBD2. V gave up 7 bases and J gave up 8 bases; unmatched junction bases: 7. This CDR3 comprises 14 residues. Germline V gene lookup returns CDR1 SQVTM and CDR2 ANQGSEA. In nucleotides, the CDR3 is TGCAGCGGGGGACCGGGACTAGCGGGAGATGAGCAGTTCTTC. It codes for CSGGPGLAGDEQFF.

The J gene is TRBJ2-3, the V gene TRBV18, with TRBD2 matching 7 bases. V lost 3 bases, J lost 7 bases, and 10 bases stayed unmatched. Germline CDR1 is KGHSH and CDR2 is LQKENI. The CDR3 sequence is 15 residues long. The CDR3 is CASSPSASGLYTQYF. CDR3 in DNA: TGTGCCAGCTCACCCTCGGCTAGCGGACTATATACGCAGTATTTT.

The V call is TRBV5-1, the J call TRBJ1-4; TRBD1 aligns across 9 bases. V was pared by 4 bases and J by 10 bases, with 8 bases of the junction left unmatched. The CDR3 runs 14 residues. Germline V lookup: CDR1 SGHRS, CDR2 YFSETQ. This chain's CDR3 is CASSTTGGSGKLFF. Here the CDR3 DNA reads TGCGCCAGCAGCACGACAGGGGGTTCCGGAAAACTGTTTTTT. Full variable domain (missing parts from reference TRBV5-1 and TRBJ1-4): KAGVTQTPRYLIKTRGQQVTLSCSPISGHRSVSWYQQTPGQGLQFLFEYFSETQRNKGNFPGRFSGRQFSNSRSEMNVSTLELGDSALYLCASSTTGGSGKLFFGSGTQLSVL.

This clone was found once. The chain links TRBV28 to TRBJ1-2; D gene unclear. With 2 bases removed from V and 0 bases from J, the gap between germline ends came to 7 bases. Germline lookup yields CDR1 MDHEN and CDR2 SYDVKM. CDR3 size: 14 residues. Written as DNA, the CDR3 is TGTGCCAGCAGTTTAGGCGCAGCTAACTATGGCTACACCTTC. It specifies CASSLGAANYGYTF.

This CDR3 reads CASSLAGNTGEQYF. CDR3 sequence (DNA): TGTGCCAGCAGCTTAGCTGGGAATACGGGGGAGCAGTACTTC. The V and J genes are TRBV7-2 and TRBJ2-7; a possible D gene is TRBD2 (5 bases). CDR1 is SGHTA, CDR2 FQGNSA, per germline. The CDR3 sequence is 14 residues long. Deletions cut 0 bases from V and 7 bases from J, with 13 bases between. Filled out from reference TRBV7-2 and TRBJ2-7, the complete variable domain reads GAGVSQSPSNKVTEKGKDVELRCDPISGHTALYWYRQSLGQGLEFLIYFQGNSAPDKSGLPSDRFSAERTGGSVSTLTIQRTQQEDSAVYLCASSLAGNTGEQYFGPGTRLTVT.

V usage is TRBV4-1 and J usage is TRBJ2-1; 8 bases line up with TRBD2. Per germline, CDR1 MGHRA and CDR2 YSYEKL. The CDR3 contains 18 residues. V gave up 0 bases and J gave up 9 bases; unmatched junction bases: 16. The CDR3 here is CASSQEGPGIAGSFEQFF. DNA of the CDR3: TGCGCCAGCAGCCAAGAGGGCCCCGGGATAGCGGGATCGTTTGAGCAGTTCTTC.

The genes are TRBV7-2 and TRBJ2-1; a possible D gene is TRBD2 (5 bases). CDR1 SGHTA and CDR2 FQGNSA come from the germline V gene. V was shortened by 4 bases and J by 10 bases, with 17 bases between the two germline ends. The CDR3 is made up of 14 amino acids. The CDR3 region has the DNA TGTGCCAGCAGCTACGGGAATTCGCTCGAGGAGCAGTTCTTC. Its translation: CASSYGNSLEEQFF.

The V and J genes are TRBV4-2 and TRBJ2-7; either TRBD1 or TRBD2 may fit D (5 bases each). Trimming took off 1 base at V and 5 bases at J, with 15 bases between the two ends. The CDR3 contains 15 residues. From germline, CDR1 is LGHNA and CDR2 YNFKEQ. The CDR3 region has the DNA TGTGCCAGCAGCCAAGTAAAGGCGAGGGGACACGAGCAGTACTTC. Translated, it gives CASSQVKARGHEQYF.

The rearrangement uses TRBV7-9 and TRBJ1-1, with TRBD1 as a possible D gene (5 bases). This CDR3 spans 14 amino acids. Germline assignment: CDR1 SEHNR and CDR2 FQNEAQ (reference sequence). V was clipped by 1 base and J by 1 base, with 7 bases between them. CDR3 sequence: CASSLVQGNTEAFF. The CDR3 DNA reads TGTGCCAGCAGCTTAGTGCAGGGGAACACTGAAGCTTTCTTT. Full variable domain (missing parts from reference TRBV7-9 and TRBJ1-1): DTGVSQNPRHKITKRGQNVTFRCDPISEHNRLYWYRQTLGQGPEFLTYFQNEAQLEKSRLLSDRFSAERPKGSFSTLEIQRTEQGDSAMYLCASSLVQGNTEAFFGQGTRLTVV.

In this sample, this clone turned up once. The chain carries TRBV6-1 and TRBJ1-2; unclear D gene. CDR1 is MNHNS, CDR2 SASEGT, per germline. The CDR3 runs 13 residues. Trimming shortened V by 2 bases and J by 4 bases, and 8 bases separated the two germline ends. The CDR3 DNA sequence: TGTGCCAGCAGTGAACACTACGGCTATGGCTACACCTTC. It is translated as CASSEHYGYGYTF.

This clone was counted only a few times. The rearrangement joins TRBV7-3 to TRBJ2-3; 7 bases are a match to TRBD2. Per germline, CDR1 SGHTA and CDR2 FQGTGA. The ends lost 6 bases at V and 3 bases at J; junction bases unmatched: 9. CDR3 length: 15 amino acids. CDR3 protein: CASSYGGRATDTQYF. DNA of the CDR3: TGTGCCAGCAGTTATGGAGGGAGGGCAACAGATACGCAGTATTTT.

The chain employs TRBV9 and TRBJ2-3; 8 bases are shared with TRBD1. J lost 2 bases, V lost 0 bases, and 2 bases had no gene match. The CDR3 consists of 15 residues. Germline CDR1 SGDLS, CDR2 YYNGEE. In nucleotides, the CDR3 is TGTGCCAGCAGCGTAGGGACAGGGTCCACAGATACGCAGTATTTT. Residues: CASSVGTGSTDTQYF.

The chain combines TRBV4-2 with TRBJ1-2; possibly TRBD1 for D (6 bases). Between the trimmed V and J ends, which lost 1 base and 7 bases, there was a span of 13 bases. This CDR3 has 14 amino acids. In germline, CDR1 is LGHNA, CDR2 YNFKEQ. The CDR3 loop is CASSQGAGAFGYTF. In DNA, the CDR3 is TGTGCCAGCAGCCAAGGAGCGGGGGCCTTTGGCTACACCTTC.

This chain joins TRBV2 and TRBJ1-2; 9 bases fit TRBD1. The CDR3 runs 14 residues. J gave up 7 bases and V 6 bases, and 9 bases lay outside the gene matches. CDR1 and CDR2 (germline): SNHLY, FYNNEI. In DNA, the CDR3 is TGTGCCAGCAGAGACCCTTCACAGGGGGCTGGCTACACCTTC. It is translated as CASRDPSQGAGYTF. The full variable domain, its missing parts supplied by reference TRBV2 and TRBJ1-2, is EPEVTQTPSHQVTQMGQEVILRCVPISNHLYFYWYRQILGQKVEFLVSFYNNEISEKSEIFDDQFSVERPDGSNFTLKIRSTKLEDSAMYFCASRDPSQGAGYTFGSGTRLTVV.

The chain is built from TRBV7-9 and TRBJ1-5; D gene ambiguous. CDR3 length: 13 residues. Trimming pared 10 bases from V and 5 bases from J, leaving 15 bases between. CDR1 and CDR2 from the germline V gene are SEHNR and FQNEAQ (reference sequence). This chain's CDR3 is CATADQADQPQHF. The CDR3, as DNA: TGTGCCACCGCCGACCAGGCAGATCAGCCCCAGCATTTT.

The V call is TRBV13, the J call TRBJ2-3; D remains ambiguous. Germline CDR1 is PRHDT and CDR2 is FYEKMQ (reference sequence). V gave up 0 bases and J gave up 1 base, with 5 bases separating them. The CDR3 runs 14 residues. The CDR3 region has the DNA TGTGCCAGCAGCTTAGGCGTCGGCACAGATACGCAGTATTTT. It yields the protein CASSLGVGTDTQYF.